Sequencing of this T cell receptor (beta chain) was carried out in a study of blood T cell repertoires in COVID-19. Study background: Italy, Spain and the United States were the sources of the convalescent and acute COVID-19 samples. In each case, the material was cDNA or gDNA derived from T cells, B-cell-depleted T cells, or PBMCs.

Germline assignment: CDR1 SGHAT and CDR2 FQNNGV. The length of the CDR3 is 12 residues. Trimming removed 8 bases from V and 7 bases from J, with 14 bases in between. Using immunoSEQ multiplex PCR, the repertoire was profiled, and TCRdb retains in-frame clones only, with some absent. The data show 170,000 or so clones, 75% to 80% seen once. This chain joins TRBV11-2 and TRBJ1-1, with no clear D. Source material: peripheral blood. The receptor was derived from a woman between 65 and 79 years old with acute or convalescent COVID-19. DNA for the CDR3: TGTGCCAGCGCATTATCCCGGGGTGAAGCTTTCTTT. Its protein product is CASALSRGEAFF. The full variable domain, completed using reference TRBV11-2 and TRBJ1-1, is EAGVAQSPRYKIIEKRQSVAFWCNPISGHATLYWYQQILGQGPKLLIQFQNNGVVDDSQLPKDRFSAERLKGVDSTLKIQPAKLEDSAVYLCASALSRGEAFFGQGTRLTVV.